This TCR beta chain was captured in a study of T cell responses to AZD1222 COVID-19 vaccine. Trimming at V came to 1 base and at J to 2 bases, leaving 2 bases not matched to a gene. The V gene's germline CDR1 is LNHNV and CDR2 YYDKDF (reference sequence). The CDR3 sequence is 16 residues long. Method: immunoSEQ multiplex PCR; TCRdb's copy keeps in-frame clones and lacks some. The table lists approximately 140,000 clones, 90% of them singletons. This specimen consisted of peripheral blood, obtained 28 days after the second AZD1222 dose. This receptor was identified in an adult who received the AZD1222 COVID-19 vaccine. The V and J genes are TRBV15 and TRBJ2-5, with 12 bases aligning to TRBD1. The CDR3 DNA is TGTGCCACCAGCAGAGGGGACAGGGGGCGGCAAGAGACCCAGTACTTC. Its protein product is CATSRGDRGRQETQYF. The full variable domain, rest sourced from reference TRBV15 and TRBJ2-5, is DAMVIQNPRYQVTQFGKPVTLSCSQTLNHNVMYWYQQKSSQAPKLLFHYYDKDFNNEADTPDNFQSRRPNTSFCFLDIRSPGLGDTAMYLCATSRGDRGRQETQYFGPGTRLLVL.